These 22 T cell receptor beta chains came from one sample sequenced in a study of T cells in Graves' hyperthyroidism and ophthalmopathy. RNA transcripts yielded amplified TCR beta CDR3 regions. Researchers ran a first-round RT-PCR on the TCR CDR3 using the HTBI primer set. MiXCR was run by TCRdb on the multiplex PCR reads, yielding one entry per CDR3 protein. The sample yields 500,000 to 700,000 distinct CDR3 sequences, 16% seen once. Sequencing used blood. The receptors shown here come from a woman aged 18-30 years with Graves' hyperthyroidism.

This clonotype was counted many times. The rearrangement joins TRBV5-1 to TRBJ2-7; the D is unclear. Germline V gene sequence: CDR1 SGHRS, CDR2 YFSETQ. This CDR3 contains 13 residues. The V gene lost 8 bases and the J gene lost 3 bases, with 15 bases spanning the gap. CDR3 sequence reads: CARTYRAYYEQYF. CDR3 bases: TGCGCCAGAACCTACCGTGCGTACTACGAGCAGTACTTC. Using reference TRBV5-1 and TRBJ2-7 for the parts outside the CDR3, the full variable domain is KAGVTQTPRYLIKTRGQQVTLSCSPISGHRSVSWYQQTPGQGLQFLFEYFSETQRNKGNFPGRFSGRQFSNSRSEMNVSTLELGDSALYLCARTYRAYYEQYFGPGTRLTVT.

This sequence joins TRBV4-2 and TRBJ2-3, with D unclear. The CDR3 covers 12 residues. The germline V gene encodes CDR1 LGHNA and CDR2 YNFKEQ. Trimming removed 3 bases from V and 5 bases from J, with 6 bases in between. The CDR3 loop is CASSQRLDTQYF. As DNA, the CDR3 is TGTGCCAGCAGCCAGAGGTTAGATACGCAGTATTTT.

This rearrangement joins TRBV2 to TRBJ1-1; 9 nucleotides agree with TRBD1. In germline, CDR1 is SNHLY, CDR2 FYNNEI. The CDR3 is 14 residues long. J gave up 3 bases and V 5 bases, and 4 bases lay outside the gene matches. CDR3 bases: TGTGCCAGCAGTAGGACAGGGGTGGACACTGAAGCTTTCTTT. Its translation: CASSRTGVDTEAFF.

The J gene is TRBJ2-3, the V gene TRBV15, with 8 bases matching TRBD2. The CDR3 has 15 amino acids. V was clipped by 0 bases and J by 5 bases; unmatched bases: 4. Germline V CDR1 and CDR2: LNHNV, YYDKDF (reference sequence). The CDR3 nucleotides read TGTGCCACCAGCAGAGACGGGGGGGCTGGAGATACGCAGTATTTT. This sequence encodes CATSRDGGAGDTQYF.

Many counts were recorded for this clonotype. This chain links TRBV3-1 with TRBJ2-5, with D perhaps matching TRBD1 (5 bases). V was pared by 1 base and J by 2 bases, with 8 bases between. The length of the CDR3 is 14 residues. From germline, CDR1 is LGHDT and CDR2 YNNKEL (reference sequence). As DNA, the CDR3 is TGTGCCAGCAGCCAAGGGACAATACAAGAGACCCAGTACTTC. Translated, it gives CASSQGTIQETQYF.

This clonotype was observed many times. V usage is TRBV14 and J usage is TRBJ1-1; the D is unclear. V shed 5 bases and J shed 1 base, with 8 bases lying between them. Germline V gene data show CDR1 as SGHDN and CDR2 as FVKESK. This CDR3 has 13 amino acids. Written as DNA, the CDR3 is TGTGCCAGCAGCTGGAGTCAGAACACTGAAGCTTTCTTT. Translated, it gives CASSWSQNTEAFF.

This clonotype turned up a few times. This chain connects TRBV6-2 or TRBV6-3 to TRBJ1-2, with D tentatively TRBD1 (5 bases). CDR3 length equals 15 residues. Trimming took 5 bases from V and 6 from J, leaving 19 bases between them. Germline lookup yields CDR1 MNHEY and CDR2 SVGEGT. CDR3 sequence: CASSKPGIPGNGYTF. CDR3 nucleotides: TGTGCCAGCAGTAAACCAGGGATCCCTGGGAATGGCTACACCTTC.

This clonotype showed up many times. This chain connects TRBV2 to TRBJ2-1; 12 bases are shared with TRBD2. With V trimmed by 7 bases and J by 7 bases, 5 bases remained unmatched. The germline gives CDR1 SNHLY, CDR2 FYNNEI. The CDR3 is made up of 14 amino acids. The DNA of the CDR3 is TGTGCCAGCACCAGACTAGCGGGGGTAAATGAGCAGTTCTTC. Translated: CASTRLAGVNEQFF.

This clonotype was observed many times. The chain recombines TRBV11-2 with TRBJ2-3; TRBD2 might be the D (7 bases). CDR1 and CDR2 from the germline V gene are SGHAT and FQNNGV. The CDR3 spans 16 residues. Trimming removed 6 bases at V and 1 base at J, with 17 bases between. DNA for the CDR3: TGTGCCAGCAGACTCAGCGGGACATTTGGCACAGATACGCAGTATTTT. This sequence encodes CASRLSGTFGTDTQYF.

CDR3 bases: TGTGCCAGCAGCGCGCCCCGATTGGGCCCCAGGACCGGGGAGCTGTTTTTT. It specifies CASSAPRLGPRTGELFF. The chain uses TRBV9 and TRBJ2-2; no clear D gene. This CDR3 spans 17 amino acids. CDR1 is SGDLS, CDR2 YYNGEE, per germline. The ends were cut back, 3 bases at V and 5 bases at J, with 20 bases in the middle.

This clonotype was counted only a few times. The chain couples TRBV12-3 or TRBV12-4 to TRBJ1-5; D might be TRBD1 (5 bases). This CDR3 comprises 14 residues. Between the trimmed V and J ends, which lost 5 bases and 5 bases, there was a span of 13 bases. The CDR3 DNA reads as TGTGCCAGCAGTACTCTATGGGGGTATCAGCCCCAGCATTTT. Protein product: CASSTLWGYQPQHF.

This clonotype was observed many times. This chain links TRBV18 with TRBJ1-3; D is perhaps TRBD1 (5 bases). Germline-derived CDR1 and CDR2 are KGHSH and LQKENI. This CDR3 region has 15 residues. The V end lost 4 bases, the J end lost 0 bases, and 10 bases lay between the germline ends. As DNA, the CDR3 is TGTGCCAGCTCACTCCAGGGAGGCTCTGGAAACACCATATATTTT. It translates to CASSLQGGSGNTIYF. Full variable domain (rest looked up from reference TRBV18 and TRBJ1-3): NAGVMQNPRHLVRRRGQEARLRCSPMKGHSHVYWYRQLPEEGLKFMVYLQKENIIDESGMPKERFSAEFPKEGPSILRIQQVVRGDSAAYFCASSLQGGSGNTIYFGEGSWLTVV.

This clonotype was counted many times. This sequence joins TRBV18 and TRBJ2-5; no reliable D call. V lost 3 bases to trimming and J lost 5 bases, with 10 bases between them. The CDR3 is 13 amino acids. Germline CDR1 is KGHSH and CDR2 is LQKENI. This CDR3 is CASSPYVEETQYF. Written as DNA, the CDR3 is TGTGCCAGCTCACCGTACGTGGAGGAGACCCAGTACTTC.

This clonotype was detected ten times or more. The V gene is TRBV2, the J gene TRBJ2-5; no reliable D call. V shed 3 bases and J shed 4 bases, with 9 bases lying between them. CDR1 SNHLY and CDR2 FYNNEI come from the germline V gene. The CDR3 extends over 13 amino acids. The CDR3: CASSEAQVETQYF. Here the CDR3 DNA reads TGTGCCAGCAGTGAGGCCCAGGTAGAGACCCAGTACTTC.

This clonotype has a handful of counts. This chain links TRBV15 with TRBJ2-1; 10 nucleotides align to TRBD1. This CDR3 contains 14 residues. Germline V gene sequence: CDR1 LNHNV, CDR2 YYDKDF (reference sequence). V shed 5 bases and J 8 bases; nucleotides not matched to a gene: 6. The DNA for the CDR3 is TGTGCCACCAGCCTGGGACAGGGGTCTTATGAGCAGTTCTTC. It translates to CATSLGQGSYEQFF.

This clonotype was seen repeatedly, ten times or more. The V call is TRBV29-1, the J call TRBJ2-1; D unclear. This CDR3 contains 11 residues. The ends were cut back, 2 bases at V and 4 bases at J, with 3 bases in the middle. Germline loops: CDR1 SQVTM, CDR2 ANQGSEA. This chain's CDR3 is CSVEYYNEQFF. Here the CDR3 DNA reads TGCAGCGTTGAATATTACAATGAGCAGTTCTTC.

This clonotype was observed at least ten times. The chain recombines TRBV28 with TRBJ2-7; D may be TRBD1 (5 bases). The germline CDR1 and CDR2 sequences are MDHEN and SYDVKM. CDR3 size: 12 residues. V was clipped by 6 bases and J by 7 bases, with 13 bases between them. The CDR3 DNA is TGTGCCAGCAGCTTCCCAGGGCGAGAGCAGTACTTC. Amino acid sequence: CASSFPGREQYF. The entire variable domain, with the rest obtained from reference TRBV28 and TRBJ2-7, is as follows: DVKVTQSSRYLVKRTGEKVFLECVQDMDHENMFWYRQDPGLGLRLIYFSYDVKMKEKGDIPEGYSVSREKKERFSLILESASTNQTSMYLCASSFPGREQYFGPGTRLTVT.

The V call is TRBV5-1, the J call TRBJ2-5; TRBD2 matches 14 bases. Per germline, CDR1 SGHRS and CDR2 YFSETQ. The trim removed 3 bases at V and 5 bases at J, leaving 9 bases unmatched. There are 17 residues in the CDR3. CDR3: CASSSGTSGSLPETQYF. CDR3 nucleotide sequence: TGCGCCAGCAGCTCCGGGACTAGCGGGAGCCTACCGGAGACCCAGTACTTC.

This clonotype was seen a few times. The chain has TRBV27 and TRBJ2-7; D is perhaps TRBD1 (5 bases). Trimming shortened V by 1 base and J by 3 bases, and 13 bases separated the two germline ends. CDR1 is MNHEY, CDR2 SMNVEV, per germline (reference sequence). This CDR3 is built from 15 residues. DNA for the CDR3: TGTGCCAGCAGTTTATGGTGGGGCCCAGTCTACGAGCAGTACTTC. Translating gives CASSLWWGPVYEQYF.

About this clonotype itself: A much larger clone differs by one base, so this may be a read error. It is likely a read error, because the conserved phenylalanine at the end of the CDR3 is missing. The J gene is TRBJ1-1, the V gene TRBV3-1, with a possible D match to TRBD1 (5 bases). The CDR3 is made up of 15 amino acids. The germline V and J ends were trimmed by 4 bases and 0 bases, with 12 bases remaining between them. Germline lookup yields CDR1 LGHDT and CDR2 YNNKEL (reference sequence). The CDR3 nucleotides read TGTGCCAGCAGCCGGGGCGCAGGGCTGAACACTGAAGCTTTCTCT. Protein: CASSRGAGLNTEAFS.

Only a few counts were recorded for this clonotype. The chain is built from TRBV6-2 or TRBV6-3 and TRBJ2-1; D gene unclear. The V gene lost 3 bases and the J gene lost 5 bases, with 8 bases spanning the gap. This CDR3 has 13 amino acids. Germline values: CDR1 MNHEY, CDR2 SVGEGT. CDR3 nucleotide sequence: TGTGCCAGCAGTTATCATCAAGACAATGAGCAGTTCTTC. Protein: CASSYHQDNEQFF.

Many counts were recorded for this clonotype. V and J are TRBV7-9 and TRBJ1-5; D not resolved. V gave up 3 bases and J gave up 7 bases, with 7 bases separating them. Germline-derived CDR1 and CDR2 are SEHNR and FQNEAQ (reference sequence). This CDR3 has 12 residues. CDR3 nucleotide sequence: TGTGCCAGCAGCTTCCAGACCCAGCCCCAGCATTTT. Protein: CASSFQTQPQHF.